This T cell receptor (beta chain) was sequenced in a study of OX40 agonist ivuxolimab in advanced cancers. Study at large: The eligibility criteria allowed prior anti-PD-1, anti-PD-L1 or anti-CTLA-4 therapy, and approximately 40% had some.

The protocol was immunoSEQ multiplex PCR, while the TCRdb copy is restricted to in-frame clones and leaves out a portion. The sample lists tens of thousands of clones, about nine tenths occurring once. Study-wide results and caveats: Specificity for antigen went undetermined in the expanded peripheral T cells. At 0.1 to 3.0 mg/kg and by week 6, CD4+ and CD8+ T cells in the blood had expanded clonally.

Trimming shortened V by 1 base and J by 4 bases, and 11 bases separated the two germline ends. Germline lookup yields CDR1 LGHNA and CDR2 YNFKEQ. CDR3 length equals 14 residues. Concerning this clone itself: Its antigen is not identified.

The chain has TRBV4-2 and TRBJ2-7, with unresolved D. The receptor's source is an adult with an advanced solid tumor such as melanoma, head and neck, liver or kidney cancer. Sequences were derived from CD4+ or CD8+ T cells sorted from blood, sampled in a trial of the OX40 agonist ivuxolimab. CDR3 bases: TGTGCCAGCAGCCAAGTGGGTGACAATTACGAGCAGTACTTC. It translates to CASSQVGDNYEQYF.